Shown below are 26 T cell receptor beta chains from a single sample sequenced in a study of shared clonotypes between healthy human individuals. Sequenced by immunoSEQ multiplex PCR; TCRdb stores in-frame clones only, minus some. Here the sample spans about 1.4 million clones, roughly 96% being singletons. The sequencing sample was made of naive CD4+ T cells sorted from blood. Sample subset: CD45RA+ positively selected. These receptor sequences come from a man younger than 40 in good health.

CDR3 in DNA: TGTGCCAGCAGCACCAGGGACAGGGTCTACAATGAGCAGTTCTTC. The encoded protein is CASSTRDRVYNEQFF. V is TRBV5-4 and J is TRBJ2-1; 9 nucleotides agree with TRBD1. This CDR3 contains 15 residues. V shed 4 bases, J shed 3 bases, and the junction held 5 bases outside the gene matches. From germline, CDR1 is SGHNT and CDR2 YYREEE (reference sequence).

The rearrangement links TRBV6-1 to TRBJ2-7, with 10 positions matching TRBD2. The CDR3 covers 15 residues. V lost 4 bases, J lost 1 base, and 4 bases stayed unmatched. Germline assignment: CDR1 MNHNS and CDR2 SASEGT. CDR3: CASSVLAGKSYEQYF. The CDR3 nucleotides read TGTGCCAGCAGTGTACTAGCGGGAAAGTCCTACGAGCAGTACTTC.

The chain joins TRBV5-1 to TRBJ2-5; 8 nucleotides match TRBD2. This CDR3 spans 16 amino acids. Per germline, CDR1 SGHRS and CDR2 YFSETQ. J was trimmed by 0 bases and V by 4 bases; bases with no gene match: 8. CDR3 coding DNA: TGCGCCAGCAGCCCGGGCCGACTAGCGAACCAAGAGACCCAGTACTTC. This gives the protein CASSPGRLANQETQYF.

V usage is TRBV6-6 and J usage is TRBJ1-1; D is possibly TRBD1 (5 bases). The germline CDR1 and CDR2 sequences are MNHNY and SVGAGI (reference sequence). Trimming pared 0 bases from V and 6 bases from J, leaving 17 bases between. This CDR3 comprises 16 residues. This CDR3 reads CASSYSFGGGGAEAFF. The CDR3 DNA reads as TGTGCCAGCAGTTACTCGTTCGGGGGAGGTGGGGCTGAAGCTTTCTTT.

The chain links TRBV5-4 to TRBJ2-1; 8 bases align to TRBD2. The CDR3 spans 17 residues. With V trimmed by 0 bases and J by 5 bases, 10 bases remained unmatched. Germline values: CDR1 SGHNT, CDR2 YYREEE (reference sequence). The CDR3 protein is CASSLAIRGLENNEQFF. In DNA form, the CDR3 reads TGTGCCAGCAGCTTGGCTATACGGGGACTAGAGAACAATGAGCAGTTCTTC.

This rearrangement joins TRBV25-1 to TRBJ2-1, with 14 bases aligning to TRBD2. J lost 0 bases, V lost 8 bases, and 3 bases had no gene match. The CDR3 has 16 residues. The germline V gene encodes CDR1 MGHDK and CDR2 SYGVNS. CDR3 sequence reads: CASRGLAGGSYNEQFF. CDR3 nucleotides: TGTGCCAGCCGCGGACTAGCGGGGGGCTCCTACAATGAGCAGTTCTTC.

This chain joins TRBV18 and TRBJ2-1; a possible D gene is TRBD2 (6 bases). The germline V gene encodes CDR1 KGHSH and CDR2 LQKENI. Trimming cost V 0 bases and J 12 bases, with 24 bases left between them. The CDR3 sequence is 17 residues long. The CDR3 protein is CASSPPGLRTTPTAQFF. The CDR3 DNA reads as TGTGCCAGCTCACCACCGGGACTTCGAACAACCCCTACGGCGCAGTTCTTC.

The rearrangement links TRBV6-5 to TRBJ1-1; D not certain. Trimming left V 2 bases short and J 4 bases short, with 17 bases between. The CDR3 spans 16 residues. Germline V gene data show CDR1 as MNHEY and CDR2 as SVGAGI. CDR3 DNA: TGTGCCAGCAGTTACCGCTCACGGGGAGGGAGCACTGAAGCTTTCTTT. As protein: CASSYRSRGGSTEAFF.

The V gene is TRBV9, the J gene TRBJ2-3; D gene unclear. V lost 1 base to trimming and J lost 0 bases, with 6 bases between them. The CDR3 loop spans 14 amino acids. Germline V lookup: CDR1 SGDLS, CDR2 YYNGEE. The CDR3 sequence is CASSVSRSTDTQYF. The CDR3 DNA reads TGTGCCAGCAGCGTATCCCGGAGCACAGATACGCAGTATTTT.

V gene TRBV5-6 combines with J gene TRBJ2-2; possibly TRBD1 for D (6 bases). V lost 3 bases to trimming and J lost 5 bases, with 14 bases between them. The CDR3 length is 15 residues. The germline V gene encodes CDR1 SGHDT and CDR2 YYEEEE. CDR3 region: CASSSYDRLTGELFF. For the CDR3, the DNA is TGTGCCAGCAGCTCGTATGACAGGCTAACCGGGGAGCTGTTTTTT.

J is TRBJ1-3 and V is TRBV5-8; D not resolved. CDR1 and CDR2 (germline): SGHTS, YDEGEE. The V end lost 4 bases, the J end lost 2 bases, and 13 bases lay between the germline ends. The CDR3 has 15 residues. The CDR3 DNA sequence: TGTGCCAGCAGCGGTAATAGGACCCCTGGAAACACCATATATTTT. This gives the protein CASSGNRTPGNTIYF. The full variable domain, its missing parts supplied by reference TRBV5-8 and TRBJ1-3, is EAGVTQSPTHLIKTRGQQATLRCSPISGHTSVYWYQQALGLGLQFLLWYDEGEERNRGNFPPRFSGRQFPNYSSELNVNALELEDSALYLCASSGNRTPGNTIYFGEGSWLTVV.

V and J are TRBV5-1 and TRBJ2-7; 11 bases line up with TRBD2. The CDR3 length is 17 residues. J gave up 0 bases and V 0 bases, and 5 bases lay outside the gene matches. CDR1 and CDR2 from the germline V gene are SGHRS and YFSETQ. The CDR3 region has the DNA TGCGCCAGCAGCTTGGAACTAGCGGGAGAATACTCCTACGAGCAGTACTTC. Protein product: CASSLELAGEYSYEQYF.

The chain uses TRBV28 and TRBJ2-7, with TRBD1 matching 7 bases. V lost 3 bases, J lost 7 bases, and 12 bases stayed unmatched. Germline V lookup: CDR1 MDHEN, CDR2 SYDVKM. The CDR3 is 15 residues long. CDR3 amino acids: CASSFSGTVEREQYF. The CDR3 DNA sequence: TGTGCCAGCAGTTTCTCCGGGACAGTCGAGAGAGAGCAGTACTTC.

This chain uses TRBV15 with TRBJ2-1; 16 positions match TRBD2. CDR3 length: 19 amino acids. CDR1 LNHNV and CDR2 YYDKDF come from the germline V gene (reference sequence). The V gene end was trimmed by 6 bases and the J gene end by 1 base; junction bases not matched to a gene: 9. The CDR3 loop reads CATRNPGLAGGRSYNEQFF. CDR3 in DNA: TGTGCCACCAGAAACCCGGGACTAGCGGGAGGGCGATCCTACAATGAGCAGTTCTTC. Filled out from reference TRBV15 and TRBJ2-1, the complete variable domain reads DAMVIQNPRYQVTQFGKPVTLSCSQTLNHNVMYWYQQKSSQAPKLLFHYYDKDFNNEADTPDNFQSRRPNTSFCFLDIRSPGLGDTAMYLCATRNPGLAGGRSYNEQFFGPGTRLTVL.

The CDR3 region has the DNA TGTGCCAGCAGTTACTCACAGGCCGGGAATACGCAGTATTTT. It translates to CASSYSQAGNTQYF. The chain recombines TRBV6-6 with TRBJ2-3, with D perhaps given as TRBD1 or TRBD2 (5 bases each). This CDR3 contains 14 residues. V shed 0 bases and J shed 7 bases, with 11 bases lying between them. Germline V CDR1 and CDR2: MNHNY, SVGAGI (reference sequence).

Concerning this clone itself: The sample has other DNA sequences that encode this CDR3 too. The rearrangement joins TRBV6-5 to TRBJ2-7; no clear D. Germline V lookup: CDR1 MNHEY, CDR2 SVGAGI. V lost 2 bases to trimming and J lost 0 bases, with 8 bases between them. This CDR3 comprises 14 residues. The CDR3 is CASSYAGLSYEQYF. The CDR3 DNA follows: TGTGCCAGCAGTTACGCCGGTCTCTCCTACGAGCAGTACTTC.

The genes are TRBV2 and TRBJ1-2; no clear D gene. V was clipped by 3 bases and J by 4 bases, with 9 bases between them. Germline V gene sequence: CDR1 SNHLY, CDR2 FYNNEI. The CDR3 spans 13 residues. The CDR3 is CASSENLLYGYTF. For the CDR3, the DNA is TGTGCCAGCAGTGAGAACCTGCTCTATGGCTACACCTTC.

This rearrangement joins TRBV5-1 to TRBJ1-2; 7 nucleotides match TRBD1. CDR1 and CDR2 (germline): SGHRS, YFSETQ. V was clipped by 3 bases and J by 8 bases; unmatched bases: 13. The CDR3 is made up of 15 amino acids. The CDR3 reads CASSSTGLGVLGYTF. For the CDR3, the DNA is TGCGCCAGCAGCTCGACAGGGTTGGGGGTGTTGGGCTACACCTTC. Using reference TRBV5-1 and TRBJ1-2 for the parts outside the CDR3, the full variable domain is KAGVTQTPRYLIKTRGQQVTLSCSPISGHRSVSWYQQTPGQGLQFLFEYFSETQRNKGNFPGRFSGRQFSNSRSEMNVSTLELGDSALYLCASSSTGLGVLGYTFGSGTRLTVV.

The chain carries TRBV11-2 and TRBJ2-2, with TRBD2 matching over 9 bases. Germline V gene sequence: CDR1 SGHAT, CDR2 FQNNGV. Germline trimming cut 6 bases from V and 2 bases from J; bases unmatched to any gene: 4. The CDR3 runs 15 residues. CDR3 sequence (DNA): TGTGCCAGCAGTTCGACTAGCGGCAACACCGGGGAGCTGTTTTTT. Translation gives CASSSTSGNTGELFF.

The J gene is TRBJ1-1, the V gene TRBV5-1; D might be TRBD1 (5 bases). The CDR3 contains 16 residues. V lost 7 bases, J lost 1 base, and 20 bases lay in between. Looked up from germline, CDR1 is SGHRS and CDR2 is YFSETQ. Here the CDR3 DNA reads TGCGCCAGCGGAGTTCGGGACTCAATAACGAACACTGAAGCTTTCTTT. Protein: CASGVRDSITNTEAFF. Looking up the rest from reference TRBV5-1 and TRBJ1-1 gives the full variable domain: KAGVTQTPRYLIKTRGQQVTLSCSPISGHRSVSWYQQTPGQGLQFLFEYFSETQRNKGNFPGRFSGRQFSNSRSEMNVSTLELGDSALYLCASGVRDSITNTEAFFGQGTRLTVV.

This chain uses TRBV28 with TRBJ2-1, with 7 positions matching TRBD2. Germline V lookup: CDR1 MDHEN, CDR2 SYDVKM. The V and J ends lost 6 bases and 2 bases, in that order; junction bases with no gene match: 10. CDR3 length equals 16 residues. CDR3 loop: CASSFAGTTPYNEQFF. DNA of the CDR3: TGTGCCAGCAGCTTCGCCGGGACTACCCCCTACAATGAGCAGTTCTTC.

The genes are TRBV18 and TRBJ2-3, with 9 nucleotides matching TRBD1. In germline, CDR1 is KGHSH, CDR2 LQKENI. J lost 3 bases, V lost 3 bases, and 7 bases had no gene match. This CDR3 contains 16 residues. In DNA, the CDR3 is TGTGCCAGCTCACCTTTTCCGGGACAGGGAACAGATACGCAGTATTTT. Protein sequence: CASSPFPGQGTDTQYF.

J is TRBJ2-7 and V is TRBV4-3; D unclear. Germline V CDR1 and CDR2: LGHNA, YSLEER. V was cut by 1 base and J by 3 bases, with 13 bases left in between. This CDR3 is 15 amino acids long. CDR3: CASSQVLGAYYEQYF. The CDR3 DNA reads as TGCGCCAGCAGCCAAGTCCTTGGAGCCTACTACGAGCAGTACTTC.

The rearrangement uses TRBV18 and TRBJ2-3; D ambiguous. The V and J ends lost 4 bases and 2 bases respectively, with 7 bases between them. The CDR3 totals 13 residues. Germline V lookup: CDR1 KGHSH, CDR2 LQKENI. CDR3: CASSRAYTDTQYF. The CDR3 DNA follows: TGTGCCAGCTCACGTGCCTACACAGATACGCAGTATTTT.

This clone was observed a handful of times. The chain carries TRBV7-8 and TRBJ1-2; 9 bases align to TRBD1. The CDR3 is 13 amino acids. With V trimmed by 6 bases and J by 6 bases, 5 bases remained unmatched. Germline CDR1 SGHVS, CDR2 FQNEAQ. Written as DNA, the CDR3 is TGTGCCAGCAGAGGGACAGGGAGCGATGGCTACACCTTC. Amino acids: CASRGTGSDGYTF.

This rearrangement joins TRBV5-8 to TRBJ2-4; no firm D call. Germline V gene data show CDR1 as SGHTS and CDR2 as YDEGEE. V dropped 1 base and J dropped 0 bases, with 11 bases sitting between them. The CDR3 contains 16 residues. CDR3 protein: CASSLLETVAKNIQYF. The CDR3 DNA follows: TGTGCCAGCAGCTTGTTGGAAACGGTAGCCAAAAACATTCAGTACTTC. Full variable domain (rest looked up from reference TRBV5-8 and TRBJ2-4): EAGVTQSPTHLIKTRGQQATLRCSPISGHTSVYWYQQALGLGLQFLLWYDEGEERNRGNFPPRFSGRQFPNYSSELNVNALELEDSALYLCASSLLETVAKNIQYFGAGTRLSVL.